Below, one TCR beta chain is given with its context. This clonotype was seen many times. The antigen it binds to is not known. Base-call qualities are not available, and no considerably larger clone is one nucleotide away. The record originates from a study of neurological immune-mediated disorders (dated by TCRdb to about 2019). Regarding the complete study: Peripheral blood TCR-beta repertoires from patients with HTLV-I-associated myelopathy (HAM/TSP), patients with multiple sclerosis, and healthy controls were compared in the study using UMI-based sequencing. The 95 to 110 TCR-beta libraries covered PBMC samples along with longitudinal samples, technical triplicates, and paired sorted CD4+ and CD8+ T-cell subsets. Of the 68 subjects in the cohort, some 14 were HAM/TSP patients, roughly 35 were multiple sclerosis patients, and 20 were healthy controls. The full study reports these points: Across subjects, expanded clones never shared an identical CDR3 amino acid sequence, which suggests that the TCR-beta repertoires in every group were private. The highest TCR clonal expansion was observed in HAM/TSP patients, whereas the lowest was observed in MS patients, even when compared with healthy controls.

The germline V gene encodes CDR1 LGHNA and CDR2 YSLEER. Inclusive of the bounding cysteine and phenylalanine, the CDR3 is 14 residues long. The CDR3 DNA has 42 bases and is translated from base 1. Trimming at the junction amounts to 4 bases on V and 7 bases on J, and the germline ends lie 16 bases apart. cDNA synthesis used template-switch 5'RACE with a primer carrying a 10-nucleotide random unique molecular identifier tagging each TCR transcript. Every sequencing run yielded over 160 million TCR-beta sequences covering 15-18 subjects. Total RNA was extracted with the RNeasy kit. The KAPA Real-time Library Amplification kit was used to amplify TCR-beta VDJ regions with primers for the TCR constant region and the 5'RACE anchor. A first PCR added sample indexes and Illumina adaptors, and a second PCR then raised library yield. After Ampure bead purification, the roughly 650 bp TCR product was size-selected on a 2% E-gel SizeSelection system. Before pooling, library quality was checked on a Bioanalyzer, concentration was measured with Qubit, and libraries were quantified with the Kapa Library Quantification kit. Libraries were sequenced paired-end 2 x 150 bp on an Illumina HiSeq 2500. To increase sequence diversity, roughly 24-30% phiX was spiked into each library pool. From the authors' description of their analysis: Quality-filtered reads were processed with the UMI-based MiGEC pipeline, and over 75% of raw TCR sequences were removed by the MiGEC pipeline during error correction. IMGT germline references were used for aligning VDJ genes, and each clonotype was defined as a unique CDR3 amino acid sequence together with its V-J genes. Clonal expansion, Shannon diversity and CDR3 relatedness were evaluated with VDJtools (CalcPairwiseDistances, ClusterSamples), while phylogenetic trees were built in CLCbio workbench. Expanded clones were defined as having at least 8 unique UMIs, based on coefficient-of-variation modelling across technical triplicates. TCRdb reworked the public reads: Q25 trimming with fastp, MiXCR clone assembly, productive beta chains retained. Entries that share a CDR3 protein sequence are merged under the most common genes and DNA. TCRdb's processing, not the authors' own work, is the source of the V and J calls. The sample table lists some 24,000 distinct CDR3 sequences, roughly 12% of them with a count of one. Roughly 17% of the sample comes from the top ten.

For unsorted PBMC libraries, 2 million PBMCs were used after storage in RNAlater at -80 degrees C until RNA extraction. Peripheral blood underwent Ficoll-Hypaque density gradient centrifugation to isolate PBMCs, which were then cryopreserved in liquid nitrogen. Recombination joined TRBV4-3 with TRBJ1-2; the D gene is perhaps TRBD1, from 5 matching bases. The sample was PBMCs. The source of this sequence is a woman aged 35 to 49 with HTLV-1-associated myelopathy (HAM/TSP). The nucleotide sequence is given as TGCGCCAGCAGCCCCGGTGAGGGAAGGGGTGGCTACACCTTC. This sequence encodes CASSPGEGRGGYTF.